This is a list of T cell receptor beta chains from one sample in a study of cytomegalovirus exposure and HLA in healthy donors. Profiled with immunoSEQ multiplex PCR; TCRdb holds only in-frame clones, not every one. The sample yields about 200,000 clones, around 82% seen once. Material for sequencing was PBMCs. Receptors originate from a man younger than 35 in good health and CMV-seronegative. Each CDR3 is given without its conserved first and last residue. The D gene is left open where the match is weak. Some rows have no size entry. The others give once, few or many, or a class for an expanded clone.

TRBV4-1	NA	TRBD2	ASSQRTSSYYNEQF
TRBV4-3	NA	NA	ASSQLGQLETQY
TRBV10-3	once	TRBD2	AISESVERGATDTQY
TRBV18	NA	NA	ASSPGQGQY
TRBV29-1	NA	NA	SVGVGGTWYEQF
TRBV7-6	once	TRBD1	ASSTPGQGSYEQY
TRBV18	NA	NA	ASSPSPMSTEAF
TRBV6-6	NA	TRBD1	ASKETGLGQPQH
TRBV6-5	NA	NA	ASRQGFYEQY
TRBV25-1	once	NA	ASSESQGSLTEQY
TRBV30	NA	TRBD2	AWSVQYWDSGSADTQY
TRBV7-9	NA	NA	ASSPTVETQY
TRBV27	NA	NA	ASRFEPNTGELF
TRBV7-2	NA	TRBD2	ASSSSPGLAGGTQY
TRBV7-9	NA	TRBD2	ASSLYASGGLPYEQY
TRBV27	once	NA	ASSHGYSYEQY